The 23 T cell receptor beta chains reported below all come from one sample, sequenced in a study of T cell responses to AZD1222 COVID-19 vaccine. Produced via immunoSEQ multiplex PCR; TCRdb's table is partial and in-frame only. This table has roughly 180,000 clones, about 91% appearing once. This sample comprised peripheral blood, obtained 28 days after the second AZD1222 dose. These receptors were taken from an adult who received the AZD1222 COVID-19 vaccine.

V gene TRBV7-2 combines with J gene TRBJ1-2; no clear D gene. V was trimmed by 1 base and J by 6 bases, leaving 15 bases between them. Germline CDR1 and CDR2: SGHTA and FQGNSA. The CDR3 consists of 15 residues. Written as DNA, the CDR3 is TGTGCCAGCAGCTTAGACCCCGCAGGCGCCAATGGCTACACCTTC. It is translated as CASSLDPAGANGYTF.

The V and J genes are TRBV19 and TRBJ2-7; perhaps D is TRBD1 or TRBD2 (5 bases each). Trimming took 5 bases from V and 5 from J, leaving 10 bases between them. Germline lookup yields CDR1 LNHDA and CDR2 SQIVND (reference sequence). This CDR3 spans 12 amino acids. The CDR3 nucleotides read TGTGCCAGTAGTGGGGGAACCAACGAGCAGTACTTC. As protein: CASSGGTNEQYF.

This chain connects TRBV24-1 to TRBJ2-1; no reliable D call. V shed 3 bases and J shed 2 bases, with 7 bases lying between them. The length of the CDR3 is 14 residues. CDR1 and CDR2 (germline): KGHDR, SFDVKD. CDR3: CATSDRSTYNEQFF. The CDR3 DNA reads as TGTGCCACCAGTGATCGGTCCACCTACAATGAGCAGTTCTTC.

The V call is TRBV28, the J call TRBJ1-1; TRBD1 might be the D (6 bases). Germline V gene sequence: CDR1 MDHEN, CDR2 SYDVKM. V was pared by 5 bases and J by 5 bases, with 9 bases between. This CDR3 has 12 residues. The CDR3 is CASSRGGTEAFF. CDR3 DNA sequence: TGTGCCAGCAGTCGAGGGGGGACTGAAGCTTTCTTT.

This rearrangement joins TRBV5-4 to TRBJ1-1; possible D gene TRBD1, 5 bases. The CDR3 has 13 residues. Germline V gene data show CDR1 as SGHNT and CDR2 as YYREEE (reference sequence). CDR3 nucleotide sequence: TGTGCGACGGGGACGGAACTTAACACTGAAGCTTTCTTT. Translating gives CATGTELNTEAFF.

V gene TRBV6-2 or TRBV6-3 combines with J gene TRBJ1-2; no clear D. The CDR3 is 15 amino acids. The V gene lost 2 bases and the J gene lost 1 base, with 11 bases spanning the gap. Germline CDR1 is MNHEY and CDR2 is SVGEGT. DNA of the CDR3: TGTGCCAGCAGTTACCCGGAGGGCCGTAACTATGGCTACACCTTC. Translating it yields CASSYPEGRNYGYTF.

This sequence joins TRBV6-5 and TRBJ1-2; TRBD1 matches at 10 bases. This CDR3 has 14 amino acids. Germline V gene data show CDR1 as MNHEY and CDR2 as SVGAGI. Trimming at V came to 7 bases and at J to 7 bases, leaving 9 bases not matched to a gene. The CDR3 DNA reads TGTGCCAGCATTCAGGGACAGGGGATCGGTGGCTACACCTTC. This translates into CASIQGQGIGGYTF.

This chain links TRBV12-3 or TRBV12-4 with TRBJ2-3; tentative D call: TRBD1 (6 bases). The CDR3 consists of 12 residues. The ends were cut back, 8 bases at V and 3 bases at J, with 9 bases in the middle. This CDR3 reads CASRQGTDTQYF. CDR3 DNA sequence: TGTGCCAGCCGCCAGGGGACAGATACGCAGTATTTT.

This sequence joins TRBV11-2 and TRBJ1-3; D remains unclear. The CDR3 contains 12 residues. The V gene lost 4 bases and the J gene lost 8 bases, with 9 bases spanning the gap. CDR1 is SGHAT, CDR2 FQNNGV, per germline. The CDR3 sequence: CASSSLSDTIYF. CDR3 DNA sequence: TGTGCCAGCAGCTCGCTTTCGGACACCATATATTTT. The full variable domain, rest sourced from reference TRBV11-2 and TRBJ1-3, is EAGVAQSPRYKIIEKRQSVAFWCNPISGHATLYWYQQILGQGPKLLIQFQNNGVVDDSQLPKDRFSAERLKGVDSTLKIQPAKLEDSAVYLCASSSLSDTIYFGEGSWLTVV.

The chain uses TRBV3-1 (or the pseudogene TRBV3-2) and TRBJ2-3; 9 bases match TRBD1. CDR1 and CDR2 from the germline V gene are LGHDT and YNNKEL (reference sequence). This CDR3 contains 15 residues. V was pared by 8 bases and J by 2 bases, with 8 bases of the junction left unmatched. The CDR3 DNA is TGTGCCAGCGGATCCGGGACAGGGTTCACAGATACGCAGTATTTT. Translating it yields CASGSGTGFTDTQYF.

This chain joins TRBV3-1 (or the pseudogene TRBV3-2) and TRBJ1-1; D is perhaps TRBD1 (5 bases). Germline V lookup: CDR1 LGHDT, CDR2 YNNKEL (reference sequence). There are 15 residues in the CDR3. V gave up 0 bases and J gave up 11 bases, with 19 bases separating them. The CDR3 DNA reads TGTGCCAGCAGCCAAGACACCCGCAGGGTCGGATCTGCTTTCTTT. Amino acid sequence: CASSQDTRRVGSAFF.

This clone was picked up one time. V usage is TRBV9 and J usage is TRBJ2-1; 11 positions agree with TRBD2. Germline V gene data show CDR1 as SGDLS and CDR2 as YYNGEE. The V gene end was trimmed by 7 bases and the J gene end by 8 bases; junction bases not matched to a gene: 14. The CDR3 covers 16 residues. CDR3 DNA sequence: TGTGCCAGCTTTCCAGACCTACTAGCGGGAGTCGATGAGCAGTTCTTC. Translated: CASFPDLLAGVDEQFF.

This clone was observed a single time. The V gene is TRBV20-1, the J gene TRBJ2-7, with TRBD1 matching 8 bases. J lost 2 bases, V lost 3 bases, and 9 bases had no gene match. The CDR3 totals 15 residues. Germline-derived CDR1 and CDR2 are DFQATT and SNEGSKA (reference sequence). The CDR3 region is CSASGGTGLTYEQYF. The CDR3 bases are TGCAGTGCTAGTGGCGGGACAGGCCTTACCTACGAGCAGTACTTC.

This clone showed up just a few times. This sequence joins TRBV29-1 and TRBJ1-1, with TRBD1 identical over 7 bases. The CDR3 is 13 residues long. Germline V gene sequence: CDR1 SQVTM, CDR2 ANQGSEA. J gave up 1 base and V 8 bases, and 7 bases lay outside the gene matches. The CDR3 DNA reads TGCAGCACCGCGGGACAGACGAACACTGAAGCTTTCTTT. Protein product: CSTAGQTNTEAFF. Together with reference TRBV29-1 and TRBJ1-1, the CDR3 gives the full variable domain: SAVISQKPSRDICQRGTSLTIQCQVDSQVTMMFWYRQQPGQSLTLIATANQGSEATYESGFVIDKFPISRPNLTFSTLTVSNMSPEDSSIYLCSTAGQTNTEAFFGQGTRLTVV.

This chain connects TRBV19 to TRBJ1-2; unclear D gene. Germline V gene sequence: CDR1 LNHDA, CDR2 SQIVND (reference sequence). V lost 6 bases and J lost 4, with 9 bases in between. The CDR3 covers 12 residues. The CDR3 DNA reads TGTGCCAGTAGGAAGGGTCCCTATGGCTACACCTTC. It yields the protein CASRKGPYGYTF.

This sequence joins TRBV12-3 or TRBV12-4 and TRBJ2-2; a weak D match, TRBD1 (5 bases). This CDR3 contains 13 residues. The V end lost 4 bases, the J end lost 5 bases, and 8 bases lay between the germline ends. CDR3 region: CASSSQGTGELFF. The CDR3 DNA follows: TGTGCCAGCAGTTCCCAGGGAACCGGGGAGCTGTTTTTT.

The rearrangement links TRBV5-8 to TRBJ2-1, with D perhaps being TRBD1 or TRBD2 (5 bases each). The CDR3 is 15 amino acids. Germline CDR1 SGHTS, CDR2 YDEGEE. With 1 base removed from V and 3 bases from J, the gap between germline ends came to 11 bases. The CDR3 DNA sequence: TGTGCCAGCAGCTTGAAGGGACGGCTCTACAATGAGCAGTTCTTC. It specifies CASSLKGRLYNEQFF.

The J gene is TRBJ1-2, the V gene TRBV7-9; possible D gene TRBD1, 5 bases. Trimming took off 5 bases at V and 4 bases at J, with 17 bases between the two ends. The CDR3 is made up of 15 amino acids. Germline CDR1 reads SEHNR; CDR2 reads FQNEAQ (reference sequence). The CDR3: CASSQRRGEGYGYTF. The CDR3 region has the DNA TGTGCCAGCAGCCAACGGCGGGGCGAAGGCTATGGCTACACCTTC.

The gene calls are TRBV5-1 and TRBJ2-7; D ambiguous. This CDR3 contains 12 residues. Per germline, CDR1 SGHRS and CDR2 YFSETQ. Trimming cost V 4 bases and J 1 base, with 6 bases left between them. The CDR3 DNA sequence: TGCGCCAGCAGCCCTGATTCCTACGAGCAGTACTTC. Its translation is CASSPDSYEQYF.

This chain joins TRBV9 and TRBJ2-7; 7 bases are a match to TRBD2. CDR3 length: 14 amino acids. V gave up 3 bases and J gave up 2 bases; unmatched junction bases: 5. Looked up from germline, CDR1 is SGDLS and CDR2 is YYNGEE. The CDR3 sequence is CASSAGGTPYEQYF. In DNA form, the CDR3 reads TGTGCCAGCAGCGCCGGGGGGACTCCCTACGAGCAGTACTTC. Based on the CDR3 plus reference TRBV9 and TRBJ2-7, the full variable domain is DSGVTQTPKHLITATGQRVTLRCSPRSGDLSVYWYQQSLDQGLQFLIQYYNGEERAKGNILERFSAQQFPDLHSELNLSSLELGDSALYFCASSAGGTPYEQYFGPGTRLTVT.

CDR3 sequence: CAAGEVWGSNEKLFF. The CDR3 DNA reads TGTGCCGCAGGGGAGGTGTGGGGGTCTAATGAAAAACTGTTTTTT. The chain links TRBV10-3 to TRBJ1-4, with D perhaps TRBD1 (6 bases). CDR1 and CDR2 from the germline V gene are ENHRY and SYGVKD. The CDR3 is 15 amino acids. V dropped 11 bases and J dropped 3 bases, with 19 bases sitting between them.

This chain links TRBV4-3 with TRBJ1-2; D is uncertain. Germline loops: CDR1 LGHNA, CDR2 YSLEER. The germline V and J ends were trimmed by 0 bases and 1 base, with 15 bases remaining between them. CDR3 length: 17 residues. Here the CDR3 reads CASSQEGRGESNYGYTF. CDR3 nucleotides: TGCGCCAGCAGCCAAGAAGGAAGAGGAGAGAGTAACTATGGCTACACCTTC.

J is TRBJ2-7 and V is TRBV28, with D possibly matching TRBD2 (5 bases). CDR1 is MDHEN and CDR2 is SYDVKM in the germline V gene. The CDR3 contains 11 residues. Trimming pared 5 bases from V and 7 bases from J, leaving 9 bases between. The DNA for the CDR3 is TGTGCCAGCAGTCGGCGAGGGGAGCAGTACTTC. Protein sequence: CASSRRGEQYF.